These 3 T cell receptor beta chains came from one sample sequenced in a study of brain metastases from non-small cell lung cancer. The table came from immunoSEQ multiplex PCR; TCRdb's copy has only in-frame clones and leaves some out. This table has about 3,300 clones, over 95% appearing once. The sample taken for sequencing was tumor-adjacent normal tissue. The receptor source for this set is a donor aged 40 or older with non-small cell lung cancer.

The chain links TRBV7-2 to TRBJ2-5; possibly TRBD2 for D (6 bases). The CDR3 has 15 amino acids. Trimming shortened V by 6 bases and J by 5 bases, and 19 bases separated the two germline ends. CDR1 and CDR2 (germline): SGHTA, FQGNSA. CDR3 DNA: TGTGCCAGCAGGGGGCGGGGTTCTTCTTTGGAGACCCAGTACTTC. Translated, it gives CASRGRGSSLETQYF.

Only one count was recorded for this clone. The J gene is TRBJ1-2, the V gene TRBV18, with TRBD1 identical over 7 bases. J lost 2 bases, V lost 3 bases, and 3 bases had no gene match. The CDR3 sequence is 14 residues long. Germline values: CDR1 KGHSH, CDR2 LQKENI. The CDR3 bases are TGTGCCAGCTCACCTCCGGGACAGAACTATGGCTACACCTTC. This translates into CASSPPGQNYGYTF.

This chain joins TRBV6-5 and TRBJ2-1, with 7 bases matching TRBD1. V lost 4 bases and J lost 8; bases outside the gene matches: 8. The CDR3 has 14 amino acids. Germline V gives CDR1 MNHEY, CDR2 SVGAGI. The CDR3 protein is CASSSRQGFDEQFF. Here the CDR3 DNA reads TGTGCCAGCAGTTCTAGACAGGGATTCGATGAGCAGTTCTTC.